This T cell receptor beta chain was profiled in a study of blood T cells in healthy people across ages. The V end lost 7 bases, the J end lost 5 bases, and 14 bases lay between the germline ends. The CDR3 consists of 14 residues. Germline V gene lookup returns CDR1 SEHNR and CDR2 FQNEAQ (reference sequence). This clonotype was picked up a small number of times. It was with a sample-barcoded 5' primer and a J-beta primer mix that a second PCR of about 7 to 12 cycles was run. A template-switch adaptor containing 12 random nucleotides labeled each cDNA molecule. Every sample gave at least 2.5 million paired-end reads containing CDR3. In TCRdb, the 5' RACE reads were re-called with MiXCR into one record per CDR3 protein. The table includes about 730,000 distinct CDR3 sequences, 40% to 45% detected once.

This TCR derives from an older woman in good health. The sample taken for sequencing was blood. The chain is built from TRBV7-9 and TRBJ1-4; D ambiguous. CDR3 sequence (DNA): TGTGCCAGCACCCAGGTCCAGAAGAATGAAAAACTGTTTTTT. This gives the protein CASTQVQKNEKLFF.